This T cell receptor beta chain was captured by sequencing in a study of T-cell memory formation after mild COVID-19. The wider study: TCR clusters largely stayed donor specific.

The study, taken as a whole, reports: Chiefly within CM and EM were the contracting CD4+ clones; CD8+ ones were within EMRA. The study found balanced CD4/CD8 in clones contracting day 15 to 85 and a CD4+ lean in later expanders.

The TCR alpha and TCR beta cDNA libraries, bearing sample barcodes and UMIs, were generated by 5'RACE using constant-segment primers. MiXCR, run by TCRdb on the 5' RACE reads, gives a single entry per CDR3 protein. The repertoire has 90,000 to 130,000 distinct CDR3 sequences, 18% of them found once; the top ten carry roughly 5.5%. The CDR3 has 13 residues. Per the germline V gene, CDR1 is SGHTA and CDR2 is FQGTGA. V lost 8 bases and J 4 bases, leaving 11 bases between the germline ends. Concerning this clonotype itself: What it binds is not known.

This chain links TRBV7-3 with TRBJ2-2, with D perhaps TRBD2 (7 bases). This clonotype was sampled from a man younger than 30 who had mild COVID-19 (a few samples of this study predate the infection). Cell type and time point are not known. Sequenced sample: PBMCs or a T cell subset sorted from them (not recorded which). The CDR3 reads CASGGASTGELFF. CDR3 coding DNA: TGTGCCAGCGGGGGGGCCTCCACCGGGGAGCTGTTTTTT.